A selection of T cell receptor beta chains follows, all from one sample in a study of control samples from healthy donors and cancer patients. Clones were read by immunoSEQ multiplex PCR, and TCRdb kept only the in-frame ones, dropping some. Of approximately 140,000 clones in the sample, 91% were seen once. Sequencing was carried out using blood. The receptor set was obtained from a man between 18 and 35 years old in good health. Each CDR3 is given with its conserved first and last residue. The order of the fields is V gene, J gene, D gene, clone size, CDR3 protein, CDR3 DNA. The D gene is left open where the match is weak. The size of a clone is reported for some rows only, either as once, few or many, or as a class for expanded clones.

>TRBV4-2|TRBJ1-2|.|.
CASSHGTDYGYTF
TGTGCCAGCAGCCATGGGACGGACTATGGCTACACCTTC
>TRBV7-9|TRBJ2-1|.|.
CASSLLRRFLEQFF
TGTGCCAGCAGCTTGCTGCGGAGGTTCCTTGAGCAGTTCTTC
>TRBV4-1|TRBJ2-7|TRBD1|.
CASSQGDRTYEQYF
TGCGCCAGCAGCCAGGGGGACAGGACCTACGAGCAGTACTTC
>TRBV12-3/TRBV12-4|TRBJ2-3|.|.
CASRLTSTDTQYF
TGTGCCAGCAGGTTGACTAGCACAGATACGCAGTATTTT
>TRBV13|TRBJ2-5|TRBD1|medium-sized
CASSLDAGDREAQETQYF
TGTGCCAGCAGCTTAGACGCCGGGGACAGGGAGGCCCAAGAGACCCAGTACTTC
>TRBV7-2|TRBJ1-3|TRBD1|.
CASSPRGQGDSGNTIYF
TGTGCCAGCAGCCCAAGAGGACAGGGCGACTCTGGAAACACCATATATTTT
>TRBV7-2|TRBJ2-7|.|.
CASWLTERSYEQYF
TGTGCCAGCTGGCTGACGGAACGCTCCTACGAGCAGTACTTC
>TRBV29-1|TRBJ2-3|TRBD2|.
CSVELKGSPAGAGSSTDTQYF
TGCAGCGTTGAATTAAAAGGGTCCCCAGCGGGGGCCGGCTCTAGCACAGATACGCAGTATTTT
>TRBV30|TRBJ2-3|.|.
CAWTPLITGRADTQYF
TGTGCCTGGACCCCGCTTATTACAGGGAGGGCAGATACGCAGTATTTT
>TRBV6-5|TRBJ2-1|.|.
CASSYDDSSYNEQFF
TGTGCCAGCAGTTATGATGATAGCTCCTACAATGAGCAGTTCTTC
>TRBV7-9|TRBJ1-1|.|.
CASSSGGGRGNTEAFF
TGTGCCAGCAGCTCCGGGGGAGGGAGGGGGAACACTGAAGCTTTCTTT
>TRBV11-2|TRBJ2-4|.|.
CASSLDPKNIQYF
TGTGCCAGCAGCTTAGATCCCAAAAACATTCAGTACTTC
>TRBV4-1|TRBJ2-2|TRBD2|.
CASRSRGVTGELFF
TGCGCCAGCAGAAGCCGGGGGGTAACCGGGGAGCTGTTTTTT
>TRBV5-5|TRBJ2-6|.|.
CASSPNWGGGANVLTF
TGTGCCAGCAGCCCTAATTGGGGCGGCGGGGCCAACGTCCTGACTTTC
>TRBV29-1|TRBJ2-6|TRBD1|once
CSVETGPSGANVLTF
TGCAGCGTGGAGACAGGGCCCTCTGGGGCCAACGTCCTGACTTTC
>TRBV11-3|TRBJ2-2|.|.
CASSLDRVTGELFF
TGTGCCAGCAGCTTAGATCGGGTAACCGGGGAGCTGTTTTTT
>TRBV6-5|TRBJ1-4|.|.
CASSNSRGGGKLFF
TGTGCCAGCAGTAATTCCAGGGGAGGTGGAAAACTGTTTTTT
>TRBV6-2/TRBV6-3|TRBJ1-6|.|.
CASSNISPLHF
TGTGCCAGCAGTAACATTTCACCCCTCCACTTT
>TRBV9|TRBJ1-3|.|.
CASSVASGSTGNTIYF
TGTGCCAGCAGCGTAGCGTCAGGGTCTACGGGAAACACCATATATTTT
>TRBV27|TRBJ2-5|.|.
CASSPTYKETQYF
TGTGCCAGCAGTCCAACCTATAAAGAGACCCAGTACTTC
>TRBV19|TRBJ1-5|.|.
CATQTIRNGVQPQHF
TGTGCCACCCAAACCATCCGGAACGGTGTACAGCCCCAGCATTTT
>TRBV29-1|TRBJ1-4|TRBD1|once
CSVGQGPEKLFF
TGCAGCGTTGGACAGGGCCCTGAAAAACTGTTTTTT
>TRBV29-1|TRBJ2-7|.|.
CSVETESSYEQYF
TGCAGCGTTGAAACTGAAAGCTCCTACGAGCAGTACTTC
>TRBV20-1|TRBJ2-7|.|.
CSAAGRGEQYF
TGCAGTGCTGCGGGTCGGGGCGAGCAGTACTTC
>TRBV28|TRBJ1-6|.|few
CASRLNSPLHF
TGTGCCAGCAGGTTAAATTCACCCCTCCACTTT
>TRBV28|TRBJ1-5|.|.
CASSLRVASSNQPQHF
TGTGCCAGCAGTTTACGGGTGGCCTCTAGCAATCAGCCCCAGCATTTT